These T cell receptor beta chains were read from a single sample in a study of blood T cell repertoires in COVID-19. Produced via immunoSEQ multiplex PCR; TCRdb's table is partial and in-frame only. The sample includes roughly 130,000 clones, 84% of them seen just once. Sequencing input: PBMCs or T cells enriched from blood (not recorded which). Every receptor here comes from a young woman who had recovered from COVID-19. Both conserved end residues are part of each CDR3. The order of the fields is D gene, clone size, J gene, V gene, CDR3 DNA, CDR3 protein. The D gene is left open where the match is weak. Where a row states a size, it is once, few, many or the class of an expanded clone; other rows omit it.

TRBD2,-,TRBJ2-7,TRBV6-2/TRBV6-3,TGTGCCAGCAGTTCCTATAGCGGGAGAGGTTACGAGCAGTACTTC,CASSSYSGRGYEQYF
-,-,TRBJ2-3,TRBV9,TGTGCCAGCAGAGCCGAGAACACAGATACGCAGTATTTT,CASRAENTDTQYF
-,-,TRBJ2-3,TRBV18,TGTGCCAGCTCACCAGAATTAACTAGCACAGATACGCAGTATTTT,CASSPELTSTDTQYF
-,-,TRBJ2-2,TRBV6-4,TGTGCCAGCAGTGACAGGTGGACTAAAAACACCGGGGAGCTGTTTTTT,CASSDRWTKNTGELFF
-,-,TRBJ1-6,TRBV7-2,TGTGCCAGCAGCCCCCGGGAGAGTTATAATTCACCCCTCCACTTT,CASSPRESYNSPLHF
-,-,TRBJ1-4,TRBV7-2,TGTGCCAGCAGCTTTCGGAGTATCGAAAAACTGTTTTTT,CASSFRSIEKLFF
-,-,TRBJ2-7,TRBV4-1,TGCGCCAGCAGCCAAGTGGACACAGCTGGCTACGAGCAGTACTTC,CASSQVDTAGYEQYF
-,many,TRBJ1-5,TRBV11-2,TGTGCCAGCAGCTTAAGTTGGCAGGGAGGGAATCAGCCCCAGCATTTT,CASSLSWQGGNQPQHF
-,few,TRBJ1-1,TRBV28,TGTGCCAGCAGTGCAGGACAGTCTGAAGCTTTCTTT,CASSAGQSEAFF
-,-,TRBJ1-2,TRBV9,TGTGCCAGCAGCCGGCGGGGAGGGGCCGACTATGGCTACACCTTC,CASSRRGGADYGYTF